A selection of T cell receptor beta chains follows, all from one sample in a study of blood T cell repertoires in COVID-19. Some clones are missing from TCRdb's copy, which holds only in-frame ones; the method was immunoSEQ multiplex PCR. The sample lists fewer than 150,000 clones; approximately 86% were seen once. Material for sequencing was peripheral blood. The receptors were sampled from a woman in her forties or fifties who had recovered from COVID-19. Each CDR3 is given without its conserved first and last residue. Each record gives: J gene, V gene, CDR3 protein.

j_call: TRBJ2-7; v_call: TRBV5-1; cdr3_aa: ASSLNTGTSGYEQY
j_call: TRBJ1-2; v_call: TRBV18; cdr3_aa: ASSPSAGSGYT
j_call: TRBJ2-1; v_call: TRBV18; cdr3_aa: ASSPSTSGPSSYNEQF
j_call: TRBJ1-1; v_call: TRBV30; cdr3_aa: AWSGTGKAEAF
j_call: TRBJ1-6; v_call: TRBV6-1; cdr3_aa: ASSEEWSGQGYSPLH
j_call: TRBJ1-1; v_call: TRBV24-1; cdr3_aa: ATSSSGGAGEAF
j_call: TRBJ1-5; v_call: TRBV7-2; cdr3_aa: ASGLGQSRNQPQH
j_call: TRBJ1-6; v_call: TRBV28; cdr3_aa: ATNPSDRFNSPLH
j_call: TRBJ2-7; v_call: TRBV4-3; cdr3_aa: ASSQEFLYGYEQY
j_call: TRBJ2-3; v_call: TRBV2; cdr3_aa: ASTLDPPVSDTQY
j_call: TRBJ2-2; v_call: TRBV7-9; cdr3_aa: ASSGQSNTGELF
j_call: TRBJ2-1; v_call: TRBV6-5; cdr3_aa: ASSYLAGYNEQF
j_call: TRBJ2-3; v_call: TRBV11-3; cdr3_aa: ASSARGASDTQY
j_call: TRBJ2-2; v_call: TRBV12-5; cdr3_aa: ASGLASVSDLNTGELF